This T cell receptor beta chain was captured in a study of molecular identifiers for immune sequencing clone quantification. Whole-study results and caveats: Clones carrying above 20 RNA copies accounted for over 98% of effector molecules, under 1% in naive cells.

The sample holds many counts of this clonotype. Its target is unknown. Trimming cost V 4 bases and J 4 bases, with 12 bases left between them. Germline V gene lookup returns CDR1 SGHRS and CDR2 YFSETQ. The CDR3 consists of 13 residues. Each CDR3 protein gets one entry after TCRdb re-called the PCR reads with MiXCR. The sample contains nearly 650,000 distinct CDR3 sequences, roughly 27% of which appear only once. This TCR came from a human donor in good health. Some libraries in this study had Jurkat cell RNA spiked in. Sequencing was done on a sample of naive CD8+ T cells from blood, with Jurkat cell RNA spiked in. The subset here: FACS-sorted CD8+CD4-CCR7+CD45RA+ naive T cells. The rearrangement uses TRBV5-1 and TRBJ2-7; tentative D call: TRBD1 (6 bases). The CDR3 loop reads CASSPGQRYEQYF. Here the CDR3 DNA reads TGCGCCAGCAGCCCCGGACAGAGATACGAGCAGTACTTC. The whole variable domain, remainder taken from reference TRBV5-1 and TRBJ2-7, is KAGVTQTPRYLIKTRGQQVTLSCSPISGHRSVSWYQQTPGQGLQFLFEYFSETQRNKGNFPGRFSGRQFSNSRSEMNVSTLELGDSALYLCASSPGQRYEQYFGPGTRLTVT.